The 28 T cell receptor beta chains given below trace back to one sample, sequenced in a study of cytomegalovirus exposure and HLA in healthy donors (dated by TCRdb to about 2017). Library construction relied on the immunoSEQ multiplex PCR assay. A mixture of 60 forward primers for TCR Vbeta segments and 13 reverse primers for TCR Jbeta segments was used in the multiplex PCR. The clones in this table, taken by TCRdb from immuneACCESS, are in-frame only. Not every clone is retained; where verified, under half of the shortfall comes from an unresolved V gene, and the cause of the rest is unknown. Recorded for this sample are approximately 93,000 clones; approximately 79% of them occurred a single time. About 4% of the sample belongs to the ten largest clones. The sequencing sample was made of PBMCs. The receptors originated from a woman between 40 and 50 years old in good health and CMV-seronegative.

This clone showed up just a few times. The chain employs TRBV4-1 and TRBJ2-1, with 8 bases that match TRBD2. Germline V gives CDR1 MGHRA, CDR2 YSYEKL. Germline trimming cut 4 bases from V and 9 bases from J; bases unmatched to any gene: 8. There are 14 residues in the CDR3. The CDR3 here is CASSPPGGVVEQFF. CDR3 DNA sequence: TGCGCCAGCAGCCCACCGGGGGGGGTCGTTGAGCAGTTCTTC.

The chain combines TRBV10-3 with TRBJ2-7; 10 positions match TRBD1. The CDR3 is made up of 16 amino acids. Germline CDR1 reads ENHRY; CDR2 reads SYGVKD. Trimming removed 6 bases from V and 2 bases from J; junction bases left unmatched: 10. The CDR3 is CAIRAPGQGSPYEQYF. DNA of the CDR3: TGTGCCATCAGGGCACCGGGACAGGGGAGCCCCTACGAGCAGTACTTC.

The chain links TRBV4-3 to TRBJ2-7; tentative D call: TRBD1 (6 bases). This CDR3 has 15 amino acids. V gave up 4 bases and J gave up 1 base, with 14 bases separating them. Germline V gene sequence: CDR1 LGHNA, CDR2 YSLEER. The CDR3 region is CASSPYRVGSYEQYF. As DNA, the CDR3 is TGCGCCAGCAGCCCATACAGGGTCGGGTCCTACGAGCAGTACTTC.

The rearrangement uses TRBV5-4 and TRBJ1-2; perhaps TRBD1 as D (5 bases). Between the trimmed V and J ends, which lost 4 bases and 7 bases, there was a span of 17 bases. The germline V gene encodes CDR1 SGHNT and CDR2 YYREEE (reference sequence). The CDR3 spans 14 residues. The chain's CDR3 is CASSLGQGEAGYTF. CDR3 sequence (DNA): TGTGCCAGCAGCCTCGGACAAGGGGAGGCTGGCTACACCTTC.

The chain employs TRBV15 and TRBJ1-5; D not certain. Per the germline V gene, CDR1 is LNHNV and CDR2 is YYDKDF (reference sequence). Trimming took off 3 bases at V and 7 bases at J, with 10 bases between the two ends. The CDR3 contains 13 residues. CDR3 coding DNA: TGTGCCACCAGCAGCGAACCGGGGCAGCCCCAGCATTTT. Translation gives CATSSEPGQPQHF.

The chain joins TRBV5-4 to TRBJ2-7, with 11 bases fitting TRBD2. The CDR3 extends over 16 amino acids. Germline V gives CDR1 SGHNT, CDR2 YYREEE (reference sequence). V trimming: 4 bases; J trimming: 2 bases; junction bases outside the gene matches: 8. CDR3 residues: CASSPGLAVLTYEQYF. As DNA, the CDR3 is TGTGCCAGCAGCCCGGGACTAGCGGTACTCACCTACGAGCAGTACTTC.

This chain joins TRBV2 and TRBJ1-5, with 8 nucleotides matching TRBD1. The junction had 9 bases not matched to a gene; V was cut back by 0 bases and J by 5 bases. The CDR3 length is 17 residues. CDR1 and CDR2 from the germline V gene are SNHLY and FYNNEI. CDR3 nucleotide sequence: TGTGCCAGCAGTGAAGCGGTGGGGACAGGACGTCATCAGCCCCAGCATTTT. As protein: CASSEAVGTGRHQPQHF.

The V call is TRBV25-1, the J call TRBJ1-2; D may be TRBD1 (5 bases). The CDR3 covers 12 residues. Trimming stripped 5 bases from V and 8 bases from J, with 12 bases between. Germline V CDR1 and CDR2: MGHDK, SYGVNS. CDR3 amino acids: CASSKGKGGYTF. The DNA of the CDR3 is TGTGCCAGCAGTAAGGGAAAGGGGGGCTACACCTTC.

There are a few counts of this clone. The chain employs TRBV4-3 and TRBJ1-6; D is ambiguous. V was trimmed by 1 base and J by 5 bases, leaving 12 bases between them. The CDR3 runs to 16 residues. Germline V gene sequence: CDR1 LGHNA, CDR2 YSLEER. In DNA form, the CDR3 reads TGCGCCAGCAGCCAAGGGATGGGCCTTAATAATTCACCCCTCCACTTT. Translation gives CASSQGMGLNNSPLHF.

V gene TRBV28 combines with J gene TRBJ2-2, with TRBD2 matching over 8 bases. The germline V gene has CDR1 MDHEN and CDR2 SYDVKM. The trim removed 7 bases at V and 0 bases at J, leaving 13 bases unmatched. CDR3 length equals 18 residues. This CDR3 is CASTTYPSGGANTGELFF. CDR3 nucleotides: TGTGCCAGCACCACCTACCCGAGCGGGGGAGCGAACACCGGGGAGCTGTTTTTT.

On this clone itself: The missing conserved phenylalanine or tryptophan at the end of this CDR3 makes a read error likely. V gene TRBV5-6 combines with J gene TRBJ1-4; possible D gene TRBD1, 6 bases. CDR3 size: 15 residues. Germline assignment: CDR1 SGHDT and CDR2 YYEEEE. Trimming took 3 bases from V and 4 from J, leaving 13 bases between them. This CDR3 reads CASSWPTGSNEKLFS. The CDR3 bases are TGTGCCAGCAGCTGGCCCACAGGGAGTAATGAAAAACTGTTTTCT.

The chain combines TRBV19 with TRBJ1-1; 9 bases agree with TRBD1. CDR1 is LNHDA, CDR2 SQIVND, per germline (reference sequence). The CDR3 loop spans 12 amino acids. J was trimmed by 9 bases and V by 6 bases; bases with no gene match: 5. CDR3 in amino acids: CASSTGGLKAFF. The CDR3 DNA reads as TGTGCCAGTAGCACAGGGGGCTTGAAAGCTTTCTTT.

The CDR3 spells CASSPPGSYEQYF. The CDR3 DNA follows: TGTGCCAGCAGCCCACCCGGCTCCTACGAGCAGTACTTC. The chain couples TRBV11-2 to TRBJ2-7; D is uncertain. Trimming removed 5 bases at V and 0 bases at J, with 8 bases between. Germline assignment: CDR1 SGHAT and CDR2 FQNNGV. The CDR3 runs to 13 residues.

The V call is TRBV27, the J call TRBJ1-1; the match to TRBD1 covers 8 bases. The ends lost 2 bases at V and 4 bases at J; junction bases unmatched: 3. Germline V gene lookup returns CDR1 MNHEY and CDR2 SMNVEV (reference sequence). The CDR3 has 14 amino acids. CDR3 DNA sequence: TGTGCCAGCAGTTTACAGGGGGCCGTCACTGAAGCTTTCTTT. This encodes CASSLQGAVTEAFF.

The J gene is TRBJ2-5, the V gene TRBV7-9; tentatively, D is TRBD2 (6 bases). This CDR3 contains 15 residues. CDR1 and CDR2 (germline): SEHNR, FQNEAQ (reference sequence). Trimming removed 1 base at V and 5 bases at J, with 14 bases between. The DNA of the CDR3 is TGTGCCAGCAGCTTAGTAGCGGCCGCGGCGGAGACCCAGTACTTC. It yields the protein CASSLVAAAAETQYF.

The CDR3 coding sequence is TGTGCCAGTAGTACGACAGGTGGCAACGAGCAGTACTTC. Encoded protein: CASSTTGGNEQYF. This chain joins TRBV19 and TRBJ2-7, with a tentative D call TRBD1 (6 bases). The germline CDR1 and CDR2 sequences are LNHDA and SQIVND (reference sequence). Between the trimmed V and J ends, which lost 4 bases and 5 bases, there was a span of 12 bases. The CDR3 length is 13 residues.

The chain has TRBV6-5 and TRBJ1-6, with 7 positions matching TRBD1. Trimming cost V 4 bases and J 7 bases; bases outside gene matches: 10. This CDR3 spans 16 amino acids. Germline assignment: CDR1 MNHEY and CDR2 SVGAGI. The CDR3 loop reads CASSFRGIALNSPLHF. The CDR3 DNA is TGTGCCAGCAGTTTCAGGGGGATCGCCCTAAATTCACCCCTCCACTTT.

This clone was recorded only once. This chain links TRBV27 with TRBJ1-4; the D gene is possibly TRBD1 (6 bases). V was shortened by 3 bases and J by 8 bases, with 16 bases between the two germline ends. CDR3 length: 15 amino acids. Germline V gives CDR1 MNHEY, CDR2 SMNVEV (reference sequence). In nucleotides, the CDR3 is TGTGCCAGCAGTTTTTCACAGGGCTTAGGGGAAAAACTGTTTTTT. Its translation: CASSFSQGLGEKLFF.

The V and J genes are TRBV2 and TRBJ2-5, with D maybe TRBD2 (5 bases). This CDR3 comprises 15 residues. Germline CDR1 reads SNHLY; CDR2 reads FYNNEI. V was pared by 5 bases and J by 2 bases, with 15 bases between. CDR3 sequence (DNA): TGTGCCAGCAGTAAACCCCACGGAGGACAAGAGACCCAGTACTTC. Protein product: CASSKPHGGQETQYF.

This clone was seen a handful of times. The chain carries TRBV7-2 and TRBJ2-3; D ambiguous. Between the trimmed V and J ends, which lost 1 base and 5 bases, there was a span of 10 bases. Looked up from germline, CDR1 is SGHTA and CDR2 is FQGNSA. The CDR3 has 14 amino acids. The CDR3 DNA sequence: TGTGCCAGCAGCTTAGGAACTTCAGGAGATACGCAGTATTTT. Amino acid sequence: CASSLGTSGDTQYF. Complete variable domain (other parts from reference TRBV7-2 and TRBJ2-3): GAGVSQSPSNKVTEKGKDVELRCDPISGHTALYWYRQSLGQGLEFLIYFQGNSAPDKSGLPSDRFSAERTGGSVSTLTIQRTQQEDSAVYLCASSLGTSGDTQYFGPGTRLTVL.

This clone was found a few times. This sequence joins TRBV29-1 and TRBJ1-1, with D uncertain. The germline V and J ends were trimmed by 5 bases and 0 bases, with 7 bases remaining between them. The germline CDR1 and CDR2 sequences are SQVTM and ANQGSEA. The CDR3 consists of 12 residues. The CDR3 DNA is TGCAGCGTTATAGAGATGAACACTGAAGCTTTCTTT. Protein sequence: CSVIEMNTEAFF.

The rearrangement links TRBV19 to TRBJ1-2; 9 nucleotides line up with TRBD1. This CDR3 contains 17 residues. Trimming removed 7 bases from V and 4 bases from J; junction bases left unmatched: 16. The germline V gene has CDR1 LNHDA and CDR2 SQIVND (reference sequence). The DNA of the CDR3 is TGTGCCAGTACGGGGGGCCCGATGGGACAGGGAACCTATGGCTACACCTTC. It encodes CASTGGPMGQGTYGYTF.

The rearrangement links TRBV2 to TRBJ1-6; D unresolved. Trimming left V 8 bases short and J 7 bases short, with 15 bases between. The length of the CDR3 is 14 residues. Germline lookup yields CDR1 SNHLY and CDR2 FYNNEI. The CDR3 region is CASRVEAHNSPLHF. Written as DNA, the CDR3 is TGTGCCAGCCGCGTAGAGGCTCACAATTCACCCCTCCACTTT.

The rearrangement uses TRBV30 and TRBJ2-1; TRBD2 matches 14 bases. The CDR3 is made up of 19 amino acids. The trim removed 3 bases at V and 1 base at J, leaving 11 bases unmatched. Germline values: CDR1 GTSNPN, CDR2 SVGIG (reference sequence). The CDR3 here is CAWRPSTSGGAWSYNEQFF. CDR3 nucleotides: TGTGCCTGGAGGCCCTCGACTAGCGGGGGGGCCTGGTCCTACAATGAGCAGTTCTTC.

As to this clone: Distinct nucleotide sequences in the sample also encode this CDR3. V is TRBV30 and J is TRBJ2-3; 8 bases are shared with TRBD2. Germline V lookup: CDR1 GTSNPN, CDR2 SVGIG (reference sequence). V dropped 7 bases and J dropped 5; count of bases not matched to a gene: 11. The CDR3 is 14 amino acids. CDR3 sequence: CASSGGPAVDTQYF. CDR3 bases: TGTGCCTCCAGCGGGGGCCCTGCCGTAGATACGCAGTATTTT.

The genes are TRBV30 and TRBJ1-6, with TRBD1 identical over 7 bases. V trimming: 3 bases; J trimming: 7 bases; junction bases outside the gene matches: 9. Germline CDR1 and CDR2: GTSNPN and SVGIG (reference sequence). The CDR3 is 15 residues long. This chain's CDR3 is CAWSPLRGLNSPLHF. The CDR3 DNA follows: TGTGCCTGGAGCCCCCTGAGGGGGCTCAATTCACCCCTCCACTTT.

As DNA, the CDR3 is TGTGCCAGCAGCCAAGAGAGAACTAGTATGAATGAGCAGTTCTTC. Translation gives CASSQERTSMNEQFF. This sequence joins TRBV4-2 and TRBJ2-1, with D possibly matching TRBD2 (5 bases). The V end was cut by 0 bases, the J end by 7 bases, with 13 bases between. The CDR3 runs to 15 residues. Germline loops: CDR1 LGHNA, CDR2 YNFKEQ.

The gene calls are TRBV29-1 and TRBJ2-1, with a tentative D call TRBD2 (6 bases). The germline V gene has CDR1 SQVTM and CDR2 ANQGSEA. Trimming pared 6 bases from V and 8 bases from J, leaving 14 bases between. The CDR3 runs to 12 residues. The CDR3 sequence: CSVLRGFDEQFF. CDR3 nucleotide sequence: TGCAGCGTGCTTCGGGGGTTCGATGAGCAGTTCTTC.